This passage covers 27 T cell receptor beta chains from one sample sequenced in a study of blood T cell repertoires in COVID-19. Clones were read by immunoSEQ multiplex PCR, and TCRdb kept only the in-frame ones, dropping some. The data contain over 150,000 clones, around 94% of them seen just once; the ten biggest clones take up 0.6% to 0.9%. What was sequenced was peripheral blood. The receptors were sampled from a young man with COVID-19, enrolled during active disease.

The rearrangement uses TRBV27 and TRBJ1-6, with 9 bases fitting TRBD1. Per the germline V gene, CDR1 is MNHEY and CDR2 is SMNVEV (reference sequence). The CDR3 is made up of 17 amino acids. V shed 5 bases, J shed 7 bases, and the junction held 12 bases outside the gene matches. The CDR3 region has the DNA TGTGCCAGCAGTCAAACCGTCCGGGACAGGGAAAATTCACCCCTCCACTTT. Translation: CASSQTVRDRENSPLHF.

The CDR3 spells CAIGGEGYGYTF. The CDR3 bases are TGTGCCATCGGGGGGGAGGGCTATGGCTACACCTTC. V is TRBV10-3 and J is TRBJ1-2; tentative D call: TRBD1 (5 bases). Per germline, CDR1 ENHRY and CDR2 SYGVKD. There are 12 residues in the CDR3. Trimming took 8 bases from V and 4 from J, leaving 11 bases between them.

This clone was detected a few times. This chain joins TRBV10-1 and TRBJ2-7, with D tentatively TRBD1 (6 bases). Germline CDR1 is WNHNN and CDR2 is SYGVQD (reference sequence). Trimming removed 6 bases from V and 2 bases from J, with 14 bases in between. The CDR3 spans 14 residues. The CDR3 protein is CASSKGWGPYEQYF. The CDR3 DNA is TGCGCCAGCAGCAAAGGTTGGGGGCCCTACGAGCAGTACTTC.

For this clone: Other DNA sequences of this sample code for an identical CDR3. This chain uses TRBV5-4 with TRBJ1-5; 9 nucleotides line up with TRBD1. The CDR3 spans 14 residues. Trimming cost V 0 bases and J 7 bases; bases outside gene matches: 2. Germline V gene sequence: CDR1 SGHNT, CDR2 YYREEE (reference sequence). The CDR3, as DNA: TGTGCCAGCAGCTTGGGGACAGGGGACCAGCCCCAGCATTTT. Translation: CASSLGTGDQPQHF.

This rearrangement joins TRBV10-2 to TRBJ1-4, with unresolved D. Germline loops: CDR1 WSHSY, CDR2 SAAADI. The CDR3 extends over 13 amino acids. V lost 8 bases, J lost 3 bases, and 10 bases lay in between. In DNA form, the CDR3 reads TGCGCCAGCGAGTCGGCGGCTAATGAAAAACTGTTTTTT. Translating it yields CASESAANEKLFF.

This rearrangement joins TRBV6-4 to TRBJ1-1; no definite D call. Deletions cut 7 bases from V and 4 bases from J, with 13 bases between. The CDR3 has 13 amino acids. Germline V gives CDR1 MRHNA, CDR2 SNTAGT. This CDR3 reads CASKPPPGTEAFF. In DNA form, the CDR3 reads TGTGCCAGCAAACCTCCCCCGGGCACTGAAGCTTTCTTT.

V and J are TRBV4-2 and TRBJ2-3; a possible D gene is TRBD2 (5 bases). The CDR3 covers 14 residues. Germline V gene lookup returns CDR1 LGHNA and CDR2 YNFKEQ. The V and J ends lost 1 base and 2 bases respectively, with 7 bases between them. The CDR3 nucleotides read TGTGCCAGCAGCCAAGCTAGCCCCACAGATACGCAGTATTTT. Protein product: CASSQASPTDTQYF.

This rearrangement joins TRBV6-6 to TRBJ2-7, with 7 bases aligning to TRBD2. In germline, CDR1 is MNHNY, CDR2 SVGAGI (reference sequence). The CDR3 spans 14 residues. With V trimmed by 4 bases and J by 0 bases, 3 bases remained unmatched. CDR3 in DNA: TGTGCCAGCAGTTCCCCGGGGGGCTCCTACGAGCAGTACTTC. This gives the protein CASSSPGGSYEQYF.

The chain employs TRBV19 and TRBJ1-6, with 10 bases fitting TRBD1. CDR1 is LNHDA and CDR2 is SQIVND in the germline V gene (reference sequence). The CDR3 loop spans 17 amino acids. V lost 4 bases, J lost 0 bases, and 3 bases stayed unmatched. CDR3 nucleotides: TGTGCCAGTAGTACCCGGGACAGGGGCTCCTATAATTCACCCCTCCACTTT. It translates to CASSTRDRGSYNSPLHF.

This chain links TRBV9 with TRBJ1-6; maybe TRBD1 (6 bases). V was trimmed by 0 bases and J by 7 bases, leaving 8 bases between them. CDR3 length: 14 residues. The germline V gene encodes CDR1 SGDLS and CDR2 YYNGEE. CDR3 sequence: CASSVDQGNSPLHF. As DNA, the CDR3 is TGTGCCAGCAGCGTAGACCAGGGGAATTCACCCCTCCACTTT. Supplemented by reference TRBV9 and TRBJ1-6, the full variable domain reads DSGVTQTPKHLITATGQRVTLRCSPRSGDLSVYWYQQSLDQGLQFLIQYYNGEERAKGNILERFSAQQFPDLHSELNLSSLELGDSALYFCASSVDQGNSPLHFGNGTRLTVT.

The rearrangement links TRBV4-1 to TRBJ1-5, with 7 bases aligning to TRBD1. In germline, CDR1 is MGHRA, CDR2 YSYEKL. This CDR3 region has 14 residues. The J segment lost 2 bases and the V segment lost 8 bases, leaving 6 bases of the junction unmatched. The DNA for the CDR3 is TGCGCCAGCGGCCCCACAGGGGGCAATCAGCCCCAGCATTTT. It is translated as CASGPTGGNQPQHF.

CDR3 sequence: CASSLGETYNEQFF. The CDR3 DNA sequence: TGCGCCAGCAGCTTGGGGGAGACCTACAATGAGCAGTTCTTC. The V gene is TRBV5-1, the J gene TRBJ2-1; tentative D call: TRBD2 (5 bases). This CDR3 contains 14 residues. Germline V lookup: CDR1 SGHRS, CDR2 YFSETQ. With 0 bases removed from V and 2 bases from J, the gap between germline ends came to 6 bases. Using reference TRBV5-1 and TRBJ2-1 for the parts outside the CDR3, the full variable domain is KAGVTQTPRYLIKTRGQQVTLSCSPISGHRSVSWYQQTPGQGLQFLFEYFSETQRNKGNFPGRFSGRQFSNSRSEMNVSTLELGDSALYLCASSLGETYNEQFFGPGTRLTVL.

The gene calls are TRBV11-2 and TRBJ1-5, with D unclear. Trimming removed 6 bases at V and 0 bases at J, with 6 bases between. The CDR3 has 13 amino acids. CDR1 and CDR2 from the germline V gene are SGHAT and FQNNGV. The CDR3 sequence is CASRLNSNQPQHF. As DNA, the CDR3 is TGTGCCAGCAGACTTAATAGCAATCAGCCCCAGCATTTT.

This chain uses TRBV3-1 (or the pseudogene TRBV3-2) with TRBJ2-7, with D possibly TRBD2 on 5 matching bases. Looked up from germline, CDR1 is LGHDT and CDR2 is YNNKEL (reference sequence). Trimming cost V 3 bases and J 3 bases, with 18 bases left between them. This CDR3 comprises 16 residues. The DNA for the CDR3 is TGTGCCAGCAGCCACGGGTCCGGGGAACCCTTCTACGAGCAGTACTTC. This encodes CASSHGSGEPFYEQYF.

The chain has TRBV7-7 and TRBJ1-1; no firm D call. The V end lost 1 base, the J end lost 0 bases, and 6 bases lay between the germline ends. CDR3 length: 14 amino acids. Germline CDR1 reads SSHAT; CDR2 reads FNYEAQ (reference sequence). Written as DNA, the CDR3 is TGTGCCAGCAGCTTAGTTTGTATGAACACTGAAGCTTTCTTT. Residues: CASSLVCMNTEAFF. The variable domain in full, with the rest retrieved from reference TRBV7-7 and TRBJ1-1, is GAGVSQSPRYKVTKRGQDVTLRCDPISSHATLYWYQQALGQGPEFLTYFNYEAQPDKSGLPSDRFSAERPEGSISTLTIQRTEQRDSAMYRCASSLVCMNTEAFFGQGTRLTVV.

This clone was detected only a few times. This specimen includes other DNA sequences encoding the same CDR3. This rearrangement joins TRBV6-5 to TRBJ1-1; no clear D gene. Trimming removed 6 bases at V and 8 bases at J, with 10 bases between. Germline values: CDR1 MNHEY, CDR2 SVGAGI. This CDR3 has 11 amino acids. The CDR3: CASSRGREAFF. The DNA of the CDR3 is TGTGCCAGCAGCCGGGGAAGAGAAGCTTTCTTT.

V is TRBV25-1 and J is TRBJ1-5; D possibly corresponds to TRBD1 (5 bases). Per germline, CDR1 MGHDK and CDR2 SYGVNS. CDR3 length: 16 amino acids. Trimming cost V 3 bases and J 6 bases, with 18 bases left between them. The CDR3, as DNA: TGTGCCAGCAGTGAGGGCGTGGCAGGGTCGGGTCAGCCCCAGCATTTT. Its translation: CASSEGVAGSGQPQHF. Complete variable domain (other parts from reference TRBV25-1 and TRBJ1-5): EADIYQTPRYLVIGTGKKITLECSQTMGHDKMYWYQQDPGMELHLIHYSYGVNSTEKGDLSSESTVSRIRTEHFPLTLESARPSHTSQYLCASSEGVAGSGQPQHFGDGTRLSIL.

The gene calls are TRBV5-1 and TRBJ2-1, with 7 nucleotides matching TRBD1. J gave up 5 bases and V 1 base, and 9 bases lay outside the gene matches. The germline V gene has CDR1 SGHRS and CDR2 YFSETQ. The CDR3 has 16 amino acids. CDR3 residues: CASSLRVAGGNNEQFF. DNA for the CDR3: TGCGCCAGCAGCTTGAGGGTGGCAGGGGGAAACAATGAGCAGTTCTTC.

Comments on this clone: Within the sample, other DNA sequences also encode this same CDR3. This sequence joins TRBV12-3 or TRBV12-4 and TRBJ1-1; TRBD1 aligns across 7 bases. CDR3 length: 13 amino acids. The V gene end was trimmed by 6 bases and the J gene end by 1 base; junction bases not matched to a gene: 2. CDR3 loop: CASSRQGNTEAFF. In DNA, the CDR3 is TGTGCCAGCAGCCGACAGGGGAACACTGAAGCTTTCTTT.

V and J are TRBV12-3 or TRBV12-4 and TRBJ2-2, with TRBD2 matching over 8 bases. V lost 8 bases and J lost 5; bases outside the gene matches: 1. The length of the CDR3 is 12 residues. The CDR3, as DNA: TGTGCCAGCCGACTAGCGACCGGGGAGCTGTTTTTT. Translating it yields CASRLATGELFF.

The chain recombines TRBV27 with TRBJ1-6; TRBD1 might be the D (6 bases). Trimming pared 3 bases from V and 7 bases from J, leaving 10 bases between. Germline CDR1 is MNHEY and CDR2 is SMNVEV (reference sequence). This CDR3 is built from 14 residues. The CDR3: CASSLARGNSPLHF. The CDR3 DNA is TGTGCCAGCAGTTTGGCCAGGGGCAATTCACCCCTCCACTTT.

The CDR3: CASSDRASSYNEQFF. In nucleotides, the CDR3 is TGTGCCAGCAGCGACAGGGCGAGCTCCTACAATGAGCAGTTCTTC. This chain links TRBV7-9 with TRBJ2-1, with 7 bases fitting TRBD1. The CDR3 is 15 residues long. Losses at the gene ends were 5 bases for V and 0 bases for J; bases not matched to a gene: 4. Germline-derived CDR1 and CDR2 are SEHNR and FQNEAQ (reference sequence).

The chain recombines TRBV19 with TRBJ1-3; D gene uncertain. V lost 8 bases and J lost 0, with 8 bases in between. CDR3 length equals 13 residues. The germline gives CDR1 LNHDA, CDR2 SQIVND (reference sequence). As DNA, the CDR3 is TGTGCCAGTTCCGCGGGCTCTGGAAACACCATATATTTT. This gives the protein CASSAGSGNTIYF.

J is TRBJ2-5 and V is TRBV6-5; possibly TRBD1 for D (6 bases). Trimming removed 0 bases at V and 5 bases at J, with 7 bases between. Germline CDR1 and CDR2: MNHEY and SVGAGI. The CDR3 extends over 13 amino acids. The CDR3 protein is CASSYSRGETQYF. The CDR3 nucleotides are TGTGCCAGCAGTTACTCCAGGGGCGAGACCCAGTACTTC.

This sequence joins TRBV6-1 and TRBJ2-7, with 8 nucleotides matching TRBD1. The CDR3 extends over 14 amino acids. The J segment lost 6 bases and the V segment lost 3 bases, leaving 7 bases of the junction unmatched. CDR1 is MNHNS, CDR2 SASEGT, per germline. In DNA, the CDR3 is TGTGCCAGCAGTGAGAGACAGGGGAGGTCCGAGCAGTACTTC. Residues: CASSERQGRSEQYF.

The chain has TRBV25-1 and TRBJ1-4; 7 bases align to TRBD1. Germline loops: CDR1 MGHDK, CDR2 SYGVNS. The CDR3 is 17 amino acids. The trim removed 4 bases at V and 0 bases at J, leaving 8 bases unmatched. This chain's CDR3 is CASSAGWTGSTNEKLFF. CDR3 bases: TGTGCCAGCAGTGCTGGTTGGACAGGCTCAACTAATGAAAAACTGTTTTTT.

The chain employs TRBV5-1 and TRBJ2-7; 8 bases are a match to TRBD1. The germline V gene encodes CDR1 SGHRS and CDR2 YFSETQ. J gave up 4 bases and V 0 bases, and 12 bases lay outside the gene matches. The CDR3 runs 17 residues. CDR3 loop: CASSLGGRQGLLYEQYF. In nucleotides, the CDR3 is TGCGCCAGCAGCTTGGGGGGACGACAGGGGTTGTTGTACGAGCAGTACTTC.